One sample yielded the 21 T cell receptor beta chains listed below, sequenced in a study of blood T cell repertoires in COVID-19. The assay was immunoSEQ multiplex PCR, and TCRdb's table has in-frame clones only and misses some. Among approximately 190,000 clones listed, roughly 84% were seen once. The material sequenced was PBMCs or T cells enriched from blood (not recorded which). These receptor sequences come from a woman aged 25 to 39 who had been exposed to COVID-19.

The chain uses TRBV3-1 (or the pseudogene TRBV3-2) and TRBJ1-6; 8 bases fit TRBD1. Unmatched junction bases numbered 12, after V lost 3 bases and J lost 14 bases. Germline CDR1 and CDR2: LGHDT and YNNKEL (reference sequence). The CDR3 sequence is 15 residues long. The CDR3 reads CASSHIGQGRSTLHF. In DNA, the CDR3 is TGTGCCAGCAGCCATATCGGACAGGGTCGGTCGACCCTCCACTTT.

The chain links TRBV19 to TRBJ1-2; TRBD1 matches 9 bases. Trimming cost V 6 bases and J 3 bases; bases outside gene matches: 5. The CDR3 sequence is 14 residues long. Germline CDR1 is LNHDA and CDR2 is SQIVND (reference sequence). The CDR3 here is CASRTQGADYGYTF. For the CDR3, the DNA is TGTGCCAGTAGGACACAGGGGGCAGACTATGGCTACACCTTC.

This chain links TRBV12-5 with TRBJ1-1; the D gene is possibly TRBD1 (5 bases). Germline CDR1 is LGHNT and CDR2 is FRNRAP. CDR3 length equals 16 residues. The V and J ends lost 4 bases and 1 base respectively, with 16 bases between them. The CDR3 DNA follows: TGTGCTAGTGGTTCTAACCTGGGGGGGGAGAACACTGAAGCTTTCTTT. Protein: CASGSNLGGENTEAFF.

This chain links TRBV6-6 with TRBJ1-5, with D unresolved. This CDR3 is 13 amino acids long. V was cut by 4 bases and J by 6 bases, with 10 bases left in between. Looked up from germline, CDR1 is MNHNY and CDR2 is SVGAGI (reference sequence). CDR3 residues: CASSWPGTQPQHF. In nucleotides, the CDR3 is TGTGCCAGCAGTTGGCCGGGAACTCAGCCCCAGCATTTT.

The chain joins TRBV10-3 to TRBJ2-2, with 11 nucleotides matching TRBD2. In germline, CDR1 is ENHRY, CDR2 SYGVKD. This CDR3 region has 15 residues. V gave up 6 bases and J gave up 1 base; unmatched junction bases: 1. CDR3 residues: CAISGLAGNTGELFF. The CDR3 DNA reads as TGTGCCATCAGCGGACTAGCGGGGAACACCGGGGAGCTGTTTTTT.

The V and J genes are TRBV6-5 and TRBJ2-3; a possible D gene is TRBD1 (6 bases). This CDR3 has 14 residues. V dropped 7 bases and J dropped 2 bases, with 13 bases sitting between them. Germline values: CDR1 MNHEY, CDR2 SVGAGI. DNA for the CDR3: TGTGCCAGCACCAGCGGACAGAACACAGATACGCAGTATTTT. It is translated as CASTSGQNTDTQYF.

This chain joins TRBV7-2 and TRBJ2-7; 11 bases fit TRBD2. V dropped 1 base and J dropped 7; count of bases not matched to a gene: 6. This CDR3 contains 15 residues. The V gene's germline CDR1 is SGHTA and CDR2 FQGNSA. CDR3 in DNA: TGTGCCAGCAGCTTAGTGCTAGCGGGGGGCCGGGAGCAGTACTTC. Its translation: CASSLVLAGGREQYF. Using reference TRBV7-2 and TRBJ2-7 for the parts outside the CDR3, the full variable domain is GAGVSQSPSNKVTEKGKDVELRCDPISGHTALYWYRQSLGQGLEFLIYFQGNSAPDKSGLPSDRFSAERTGGSVSTLTIQRTQQEDSAVYLCASSLVLAGGREQYFGPGTRLTVT.

The V call is TRBV19, the J call TRBJ2-7, with TRBD2 matching over 8 bases. The CDR3 contains 15 residues. V shed 5 bases and J 2 bases; nucleotides not matched to a gene: 8. Per germline, CDR1 LNHDA and CDR2 SQIVND (reference sequence). The CDR3 bases are TGTGCCAGTAGTGAGGGACTAGGTCCCCCCTACGAGCAGTACTTC. This codes for CASSEGLGPPYEQYF.

This clone is a singleton in its sample. The CDR3 nucleotides read TGCGCCAGCAGCTTGCCAGGGACTATGAACACTGAAGCTTTCTTT. Residues: CASSLPGTMNTEAFF. The rearrangement uses TRBV5-1 and TRBJ1-1; weak D call: TRBD1 (5 bases). The CDR3 consists of 15 residues. Deletions cut 1 base from V and 0 bases from J, with 10 bases between. Germline CDR1 reads SGHRS; CDR2 reads YFSETQ.

The CDR3 nucleotides are TGTGCCAGCAGCCCCCTTCCAGGGGGGATCGACACAGATACGCAGTATTTT. Protein product: CASSPLPGGIDTDTQYF. The chain recombines TRBV14 with TRBJ2-3, with TRBD1 as a possible D gene (7 bases). Trimming left V 4 bases short and J 2 bases short, with 19 bases between. This CDR3 contains 17 residues. CDR1 and CDR2 from the germline V gene are SGHDN and FVKESK.

This clone was recorded once. This chain links TRBV7-8 with TRBJ2-7, with TRBD1 matching 10 bases. The germline V gene encodes CDR1 SGHVS and CDR2 FQNEAQ. The length of the CDR3 is 16 residues. Trimming took 5 bases from V and 0 from J; bases not matched to a gene: 7. The DNA for the CDR3 is TGTGCCAGCAGCCCCCACTGGGACAGGGGCTCCTACGAGCAGTACTTC. Its protein product is CASSPHWDRGSYEQYF.

The chain couples TRBV9 to TRBJ2-1; 12 bases match TRBD2. The CDR3 runs 15 residues. J lost 6 bases, V lost 3 bases, and 4 bases had no gene match. Germline loops: CDR1 SGDLS, CDR2 YYNGEE. DNA of the CDR3: TGTGCCAGCAGCGCTAGCGGGGGGGCGTTCAATGAGCAGTTCTTC. Translating it yields CASSASGGAFNEQFF.

The rearrangement joins TRBV19 to TRBJ2-2; D is undetermined. There are 12 residues in the CDR3. V was shortened by 7 bases and J by 9 bases, with 12 bases between the two germline ends. Germline-derived CDR1 and CDR2 are LNHDA and SQIVND (reference sequence). CDR3 DNA sequence: TGTGCCAGTACCACTGGGCCACGGGAGCTGTTTTTT. Amino acid sequence: CASTTGPRELFF. Combining the CDR3 with reference TRBV19 and TRBJ2-2 gives the whole variable domain DGGITQSPKYLFRKEGQNVTLSCEQNLNHDAMYWYRQDPGQGLRLIYYSQIVNDFQKGDIAEGYSVSREKKESFPLTVTSAQKNPTAFYLCASTTGPRELFFGEGSRLTVL.

The V and J genes are TRBV20-1 and TRBJ1-1; D not certain. This CDR3 region has 12 residues. CDR1 DFQATT and CDR2 SNEGSKA come from the germline V gene (reference sequence). V was clipped by 3 bases and J by 5 bases, with 10 bases between them. The chain's CDR3 is CSASAGKTEAFF. The CDR3 bases are TGCAGTGCTAGTGCCGGGAAGACTGAAGCTTTCTTT.

The chain uses TRBV5-1 and TRBJ1-1; a weak D match, TRBD1 (5 bases). Trimming left V 1 base short and J 3 bases short, with 10 bases between. Germline CDR1 is SGHRS and CDR2 is YFSETQ. The CDR3 sequence is 14 residues long. The DNA for the CDR3 is TGCGCCAGCAGCTTGAGGGGCGAGTACACTGAAGCTTTCTTT. It translates to CASSLRGEYTEAFF.

V gene TRBV27 combines with J gene TRBJ2-1; D call uncertain. Deletions cut 10 bases from V and 7 bases from J, with 14 bases between. CDR1 is MNHEY and CDR2 is SMNVEV in the germline V gene (reference sequence). CDR3 length: 12 amino acids. The DNA of the CDR3 is TGTGCCACCCACCACTCGGTAAATGAGCAGTTCTTC. Translating gives CATHHSVNEQFF.

The chain combines TRBV5-6 with TRBJ2-2, with TRBD2 identical over 7 bases. The CDR3 extends over 15 amino acids. Germline CDR1 SGHDT, CDR2 YYEEEE. V trimming: 6 bases; J trimming: 4 bases; junction bases outside the gene matches: 9. CDR3 sequence reads: CASTILSGGTGELFF. In DNA form, the CDR3 reads TGTGCCAGCACGATATTATCGGGGGGCACCGGGGAGCTGTTTTTT. Together with reference TRBV5-6 and TRBJ2-2, the CDR3 gives the full variable domain: DAGVTQSPTHLIKTRGQQVTLRCSPKSGHDTVSWYQQALGQGPQFIFQYYEEEERQRGNFPDRFSGHQFPNYSSELNVNALLLGDSALYLCASTILSGGTGELFFGEGSRLTVL.

The chain joins TRBV18 to TRBJ2-7, with TRBD1 matching over 10 bases. From germline, CDR1 is KGHSH and CDR2 LQKENI. CDR3 length: 16 amino acids. V lost 2 bases to trimming and J lost 7 bases; unmatched junction nucleotides: 11. CDR3 residues: CASSPGWDRGPEEQYF. DNA of the CDR3: TGTGCCAGCTCACCAGGATGGGACAGGGGACCGGAGGAGCAGTACTTC. Looking up the rest from reference TRBV18 and TRBJ2-7 gives the full variable domain: NAGVMQNPRHLVRRRGQEARLRCSPMKGHSHVYWYRQLPEEGLKFMVYLQKENIIDESGMPKERFSAEFPKEGPSILRIQQVVRGDSAAYFCASSPGWDRGPEEQYFGPGTRLTVT.

In its sample, this clone was seen a few times. V is TRBV24-1 and J is TRBJ1-5, with D unclear. V was pared by 3 bases and J by 0 bases, with 5 bases between. The CDR3 runs to 14 residues. CDR1 KGHDR and CDR2 SFDVKD come from the germline V gene. The CDR3 spells CATSDQYSNQPQHF. In nucleotides, the CDR3 is TGTGCCACCAGTGATCAGTATAGCAATCAGCCCCAGCATTTT.

The chain joins TRBV5-4 to TRBJ2-7; D uncertain. This CDR3 has 13 residues. The V end was cut by 3 bases, the J end by 8 bases, with 15 bases between. CDR1 SGHNT and CDR2 YYREEE come from the germline V gene (reference sequence). The DNA for the CDR3 is TGTGCCAGCAGCTCCAGAGGCGGTTATAAGCAGTACTTC. This translates into CASSSRGGYKQYF.

This clone was seen more than once but under ten times. The chain employs TRBV5-1 and TRBJ1-5, with D uncertain. The V end lost 5 bases, the J end lost 1 base, and 13 bases lay between the germline ends. CDR3 length: 15 amino acids. Germline loops: CDR1 SGHRS, CDR2 YFSETQ. CDR3 sequence (DNA): TGCGCCAGCAGTCCCCCGAGAGCGAGCAATCAGCCCCAGCATTTT. This translates into CASSPPRASNQPQHF.